This T cell receptor (beta chain) was sequenced for a study of blood T cell repertoires in COVID-19. Overall study: Sample material is recorded as cDNA or gDNA derived from T cells, B-cell-depleted T cells, or PBMCs.

Clones were sequenced by immunoSEQ multiplex PCR, and TCRdb holds only the in-frame ones, with some missing. Of roughly 120,000 clones detected, roughly 80% appear once; the ten largest clones hold approximately 7.9%. This clone was seen more than once but under ten times. The CDR3 has 13 residues. V shed 5 bases and J shed 8 bases, with 15 bases lying between them. Germline CDR1 and CDR2: MNHEY and SVGAGI. The chain combines TRBV6-5 with TRBJ1-2, with D maybe TRBD1 (6 bases). Material for sequencing was peripheral blood. The TCR comes from a man in his 70s with acute or convalescent COVID-19. CDR3 sequence (DNA): TGTGCCAGCAGTCGAGGACAGCTGAGAGGCTACACCTTC. This translates into CASSRGQLRGYTF.